The 19 T cell receptor beta chains reported below all come from one sample, sequenced in a study of shared clonotypes between healthy human individuals. Here immunoSEQ multiplex PCR was the method, and the copy in TCRdb shows in-frame clones only, minus some. The table records 760,000 or so clones, roughly 96% of them present only once. The naive CD8 population came from CD45RO-negative cells selected for CCR7, without terminally differentiated effector memory CD45RA+ cells. Specimen: naive CD8+ T cells sorted from blood. These receptors originate from a man aged 30-40 years in good health.

The rearrangement joins TRBV2 to TRBJ2-1, with 10 nucleotides matching TRBD1. The germline V gene encodes CDR1 SNHLY and CDR2 FYNNEI. With V trimmed by 5 bases and J by 5 bases, 3 bases remained unmatched. The CDR3 spans 14 residues. The CDR3 nucleotides read TGTGCCAGCAGTCCCGGGACAGGGGACAATGAGCAGTTCTTC. Its translation: CASSPGTGDNEQFF.

The gene calls are TRBV4-3 and TRBJ2-7, with 12 bases aligning to TRBD2. Per germline, CDR1 LGHNA and CDR2 YSLEER. This CDR3 is built from 16 residues. After removal of 3 bases from V and 3 bases from J, the junction contained 6 bases not matched to a gene. The DNA for the CDR3 is TGCGCCAGCAGCCAGGAAATACTAGCGGGGGGCTACGAGCAGTACTTC. Translated: CASSQEILAGGYEQYF.

The chain joins TRBV18 to TRBJ2-2; tentative D call: TRBD2 (6 bases). This CDR3 has 14 residues. Trimming cost V 6 bases and J 1 base, with 9 bases left between them. Per the germline V gene, CDR1 is KGHSH and CDR2 is LQKENI. CDR3 protein: CASSKTRNTGELFF. CDR3 bases: TGTGCCAGCTCGAAGACTAGGAACACCGGGGAGCTGTTTTTT.

The chain is built from TRBV19 and TRBJ1-1; D is uncertain. CDR3 size: 17 residues. Between the trimmed V and J ends, which lost 0 bases and 0 bases, there was a span of 14 bases. Germline V gene sequence: CDR1 LNHDA, CDR2 SQIVND (reference sequence). The CDR3 region is CASSIEGGPLMNTEAFF. CDR3 coding DNA: TGTGCCAGTAGTATAGAAGGCGGGCCCCTAATGAACACTGAAGCTTTCTTT.

This chain joins TRBV5-1 and TRBJ2-7; D is perhaps TRBD2 (6 bases). The CDR3 runs 16 residues. V lost 3 bases and J 0 bases, leaving 16 bases between the germline ends. The germline V gene has CDR1 SGHRS and CDR2 YFSETQ. For the CDR3, the DNA is TGCGCCAGCAGCTCCCCCCGGGGGAGGTACTCCTACGAGCAGTACTTC. Protein sequence: CASSSPRGRYSYEQYF.

V is TRBV7-9 and J is TRBJ2-7; TRBD1 matches 8 bases. The CDR3 spans 16 residues. With V trimmed by 5 bases and J by 4 bases, 13 bases remained unmatched. Germline V CDR1 and CDR2: SEHNR, FQNEAQ (reference sequence). This CDR3 is CASSPRTGMGLYEQYF. The CDR3 region has the DNA TGTGCCAGCAGCCCTAGGACAGGGATGGGTCTTTACGAGCAGTACTTC.

The V gene is TRBV27, the J gene TRBJ2-7; possible D gene TRBD2, 6 bases. Trimming pared 0 bases from V and 2 bases from J, leaving 11 bases between. This CDR3 has 15 amino acids. Germline V gives CDR1 MNHEY, CDR2 SMNVEV (reference sequence). The CDR3 nucleotides are TGTGCCAGCAGTTTATCGCGGGGCCCTGCCTACGAGCAGTACTTC. Protein product: CASSLSRGPAYEQYF.

A remark on this clone: The sample contains more than one DNA sequence encoding this CDR3. The CDR3 loop reads CASSSSGSGTDTQYF. Written as DNA, the CDR3 is TGTGCCAGCAGTTCTAGCGGGAGTGGCACAGATACGCAGTATTTT. The gene calls are TRBV27 and TRBJ2-3; 10 bases map to TRBD2. In germline, CDR1 is MNHEY, CDR2 SMNVEV (reference sequence). There are 15 residues in the CDR3. Trimming took 4 bases from V and 1 from J; bases not matched to a gene: 2.

The chain has TRBV10-1 and TRBJ2-7; 7 bases match TRBD1. V was pared by 2 bases and J by 7 bases, with 2 bases of the junction left unmatched. Germline values: CDR1 WNHNN, CDR2 SYGVQD (reference sequence). This CDR3 has 12 amino acids. CDR3 DNA sequence: TGCGCCAGCAGTGAGGACAGGGATGAGCAGTACTTC. Translated: CASSEDRDEQYF.

The V call is TRBV27, the J call TRBJ2-1; 8 nucleotides agree with TRBD2. The CDR3 consists of 15 residues. V lost 4 bases to trimming and J lost 4 bases; unmatched junction nucleotides: 6. Germline V gene lookup returns CDR1 MNHEY and CDR2 SMNVEV (reference sequence). DNA for the CDR3: TGTGCCAGCAGTTCAGGGACGGGAGGGTACAATGAGCAGTTCTTC. Protein: CASSSGTGGYNEQFF.

V is TRBV27 and J is TRBJ2-7, with D tentatively TRBD1 (6 bases). CDR3 size: 13 residues. The V gene's germline CDR1 is MNHEY and CDR2 SMNVEV (reference sequence). V was clipped by 5 bases and J by 6 bases, with 14 bases between them. DNA for the CDR3: TGTGCCAGCAGTCGACGGAAGGGGGTCGAGCAGTACTTC. Its protein is CASSRRKGVEQYF.

This clone is a singleton in its sample. This chain uses TRBV7-9 with TRBJ2-1; a weak D match, TRBD1 (6 bases). CDR1 and CDR2 from the germline V gene are SEHNR and FQNEAQ (reference sequence). V was cut by 5 bases and J by 0 bases, with 14 bases left in between. The CDR3 consists of 16 residues. The CDR3 here is CASSPRQDSSYNEQFF. CDR3 in DNA: TGTGCCAGCAGCCCGAGACAGGATTCCTCCTACAATGAGCAGTTCTTC. The full variable domain, in which reference TRBV7-9 and TRBJ2-1 provide the parts outside the CDR3, is DTGVSQNPRHKITKRGQNVTFRCDPISEHNRLYWYRQTLGQGPEFLTYFQNEAQLEKSRLLSDRFSAERPKGSFSTLEIQRTEQGDSAMYLCASSPRQDSSYNEQFFGPGTRLTVL.

Comment on this clone: The same CDR3 is also encoded by other DNA sequences in this sample. This sequence joins TRBV27 and TRBJ2-7, with D possibly called TRBD1 or TRBD2 (5 bases each). The CDR3 length is 14 residues. The V end lost 0 bases, the J end lost 2 bases, and 8 bases lay between the germline ends. The germline gives CDR1 MNHEY, CDR2 SMNVEV (reference sequence). CDR3 sequence reads: CASSLSGRTYEQYF. CDR3 bases: TGTGCCAGCAGTTTATCGGGACGTACCTACGAGCAGTACTTC.

For this clone: Relative to the germline gene, one junction end is altered; a read error may explain this. The chain carries TRBV6-4 and TRBJ2-1, with D tentatively TRBD2 (6 bases). CDR1 and CDR2 (germline): MRHNA, SNTAGT. The CDR3 length is 16 residues. For the CDR3, the DNA is TGTACCAGCAGTGACTCATTCCGGGAGTCGGGCAATGAGCAGTTCTTC. This encodes CTSSDSFRESGNEQFF.

On this clone itself: Other nucleotide sequences in the sample specify the same CDR3. The V call is TRBV27, the J call TRBJ2-1; D perhaps matches TRBD2 (5 bases). Germline CDR1 reads MNHEY; CDR2 reads SMNVEV (reference sequence). V was shortened by 1 base and J by 0 bases, with 10 bases between the two germline ends. This CDR3 spans 16 amino acids. CDR3 residues: CASSLYLAGSYNEQFF. DNA of the CDR3: TGTGCCAGCAGTTTATATCTAGCCGGCTCCTACAATGAGCAGTTCTTC.

The gene calls are TRBV29-1 and TRBJ2-7; D is uncertain. Germline lookup yields CDR1 SQVTM and CDR2 ANQGSEA. This CDR3 spans 11 amino acids. Deletions cut 4 bases from V and 3 bases from J, with 7 bases between. The CDR3 DNA reads TGCAGCGTTGTAGTGGGCTACGAGCAGTACTTC. This translates into CSVVVGYEQYF.

The chain links TRBV6-1 to TRBJ2-1, with unresolved D. Germline CDR1 reads MNHNS; CDR2 reads SASEGT. V gave up 2 bases and J gave up 0 bases, with 17 bases separating them. The CDR3 is 18 amino acids. The CDR3 bases are TGTGCCAGCAGTGAATGGGGTACAGCGTTTAGCTCCTACAATGAGCAGTTCTTC. Its protein is CASSEWGTAFSSYNEQFF.

The chain is built from TRBV4-1 and TRBJ2-7, with TRBD2 identical over 7 bases. CDR1 MGHRA and CDR2 YSYEKL come from the germline V gene. The length of the CDR3 is 17 residues. V shed 4 bases and J 1 base; nucleotides not matched to a gene: 13. CDR3 sequence: CASSRSFRTSKSYEQYF. The DNA of the CDR3 is TGCGCCAGCAGCCGCTCATTCCGGACTAGTAAATCCTACGAGCAGTACTTC.

The chain carries TRBV12-5 and TRBJ2-5; D not resolved. Between the trimmed V and J ends, which lost 4 bases and 4 bases, there was a span of 7 bases. This CDR3 is built from 12 residues. Germline V gene lookup returns CDR1 LGHNT and CDR2 FRNRAP. Here the CDR3 reads CASGYELETQYF. CDR3 sequence (DNA): TGTGCTAGTGGTTACGAGTTAGAGACCCAGTACTTC.